This T cell receptor (beta chain) is drawn from a study of monozygotic twins with inflammatory bowel disease. Study-wide points: Clonotypes shared with others were fewer in IBD patients than in healthy twins, especially with disease activity.

Worth noting for this clonotype: The target antigen is unknown.

It was from whole blood, with no T cell sorting, that total RNA was isolated. CDR1 and CDR2 from the germline V gene are SGDLS and YYNGEE. This CDR3 spans 15 amino acids. Each of TCRalpha and TCRbeta cDNA went through two nested PCRs, lasting around 15 and 9 cycles. With the 5' RACE reads reprocessed, TCRdb shows one record per CDR3 protein and no DNA. Here the sample table reports 150,000 or so distinct CDR3 sequences. What was sequenced was blood. This sequence originates from a human donor with ulcerative colitis or Crohn's disease, or a healthy co-twin of an affected twin (not recorded which). This chain joins TRBV9 and TRBJ1-1; the D gene TCRdb calls, TRBD1, cannot be checked with no DNA. The CDR3: CASSLGQGKNTEAFF.